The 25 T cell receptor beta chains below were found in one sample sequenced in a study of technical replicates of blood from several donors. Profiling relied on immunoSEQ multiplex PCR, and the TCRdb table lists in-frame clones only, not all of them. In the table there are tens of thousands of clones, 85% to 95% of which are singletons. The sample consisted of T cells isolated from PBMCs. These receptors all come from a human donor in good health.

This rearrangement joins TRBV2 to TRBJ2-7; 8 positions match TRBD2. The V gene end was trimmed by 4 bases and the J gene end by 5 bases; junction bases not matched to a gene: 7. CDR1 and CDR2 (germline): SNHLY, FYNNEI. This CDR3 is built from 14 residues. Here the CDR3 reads CASSGMGRGDEQYF. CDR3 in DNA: TGTGCCAGCAGTGGGATGGGGCGGGGGGACGAGCAGTACTTC.

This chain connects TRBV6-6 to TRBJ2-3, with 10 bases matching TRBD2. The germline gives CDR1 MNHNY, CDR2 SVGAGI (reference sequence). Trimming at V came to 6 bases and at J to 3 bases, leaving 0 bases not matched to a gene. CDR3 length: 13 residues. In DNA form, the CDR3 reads TGTGCCAGCAGACTAGCGGGGACAGATACGCAGTATTTT. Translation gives CASRLAGTDTQYF.

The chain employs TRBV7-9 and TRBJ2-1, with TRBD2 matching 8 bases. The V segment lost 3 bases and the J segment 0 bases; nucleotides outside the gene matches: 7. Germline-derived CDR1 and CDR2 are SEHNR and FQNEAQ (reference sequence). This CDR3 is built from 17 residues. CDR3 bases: TGTGCCAGCAGCTTGGGGACCCTAGCGGGCTCCTACAATGAGCAGTTCTTC. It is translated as CASSLGTLAGSYNEQFF.

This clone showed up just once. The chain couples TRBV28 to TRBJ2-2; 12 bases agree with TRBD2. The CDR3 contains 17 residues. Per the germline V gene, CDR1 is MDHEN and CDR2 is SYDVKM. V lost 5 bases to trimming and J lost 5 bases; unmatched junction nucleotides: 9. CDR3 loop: CASSLRLAGVGTGELFF. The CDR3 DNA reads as TGTGCCAGCAGTCTTAGACTAGCGGGAGTGGGTACCGGGGAGCTGTTTTTT.

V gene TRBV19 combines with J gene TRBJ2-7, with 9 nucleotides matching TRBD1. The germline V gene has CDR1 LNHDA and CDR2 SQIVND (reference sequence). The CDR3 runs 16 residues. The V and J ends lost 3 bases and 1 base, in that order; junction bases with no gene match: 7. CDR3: CASSMVVGTGSYEQYF. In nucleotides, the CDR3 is TGTGCCAGTAGTATGGTTGTCGGGACAGGGTCCTACGAGCAGTACTTC.

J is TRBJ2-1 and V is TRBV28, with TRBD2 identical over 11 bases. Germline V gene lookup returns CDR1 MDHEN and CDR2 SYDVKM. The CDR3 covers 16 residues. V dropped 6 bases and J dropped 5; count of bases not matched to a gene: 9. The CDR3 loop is CASSPGLAERDNEQFF. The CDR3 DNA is TGTGCCAGCAGCCCGGGACTAGCGGAACGGGACAATGAGCAGTTCTTC.

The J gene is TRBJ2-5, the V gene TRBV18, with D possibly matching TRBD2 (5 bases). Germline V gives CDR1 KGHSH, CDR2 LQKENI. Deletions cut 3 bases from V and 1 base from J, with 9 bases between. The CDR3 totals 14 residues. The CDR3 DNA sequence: TGTGCCAGCTCACCGGGAGAGGTCCAAGAGACCCAGTACTTC. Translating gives CASSPGEVQETQYF.

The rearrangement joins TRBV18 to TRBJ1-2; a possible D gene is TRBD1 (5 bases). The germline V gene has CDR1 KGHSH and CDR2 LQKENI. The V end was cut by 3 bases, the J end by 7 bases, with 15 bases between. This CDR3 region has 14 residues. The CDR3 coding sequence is TGTGCCAGCTCACCGGCTCGCGGGGACCGTGGCTACACCTTC. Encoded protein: CASSPARGDRGYTF.

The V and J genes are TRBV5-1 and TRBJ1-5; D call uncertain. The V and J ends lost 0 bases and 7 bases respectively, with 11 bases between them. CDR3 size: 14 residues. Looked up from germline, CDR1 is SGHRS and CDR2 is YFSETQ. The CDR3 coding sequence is TGCGCCAGCAGCTTGGGTGTAGGAGACCAGCCCCAGCATTTT. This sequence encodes CASSLGVGDQPQHF.

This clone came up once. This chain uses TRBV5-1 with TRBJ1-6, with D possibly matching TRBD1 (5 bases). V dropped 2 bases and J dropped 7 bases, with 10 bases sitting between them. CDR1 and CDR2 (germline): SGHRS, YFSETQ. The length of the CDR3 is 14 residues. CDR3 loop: CASSFGQGNSPLHF. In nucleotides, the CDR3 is TGCGCCAGCAGCTTTGGGCAGGGCAATTCACCCCTCCACTTT. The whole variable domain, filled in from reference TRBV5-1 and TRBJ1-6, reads KAGVTQTPRYLIKTRGQQVTLSCSPISGHRSVSWYQQTPGQGLQFLFEYFSETQRNKGNFPGRFSGRQFSNSRSEMNVSTLELGDSALYLCASSFGQGNSPLHFGNGTRLTVT.

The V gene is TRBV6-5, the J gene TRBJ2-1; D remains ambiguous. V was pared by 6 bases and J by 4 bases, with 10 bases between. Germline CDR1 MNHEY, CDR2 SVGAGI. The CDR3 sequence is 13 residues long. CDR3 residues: CASSADGYNEQFF. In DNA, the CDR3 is TGTGCCAGCAGCGCGGATGGTTACAATGAGCAGTTCTTC.

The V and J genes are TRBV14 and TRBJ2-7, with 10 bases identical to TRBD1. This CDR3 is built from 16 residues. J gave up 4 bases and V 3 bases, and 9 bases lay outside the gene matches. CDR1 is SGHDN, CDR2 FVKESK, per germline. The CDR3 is CASSHLPGQGTYEQYF. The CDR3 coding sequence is TGTGCCAGCAGCCACCTACCGGGACAGGGGACTTACGAGCAGTACTTC.

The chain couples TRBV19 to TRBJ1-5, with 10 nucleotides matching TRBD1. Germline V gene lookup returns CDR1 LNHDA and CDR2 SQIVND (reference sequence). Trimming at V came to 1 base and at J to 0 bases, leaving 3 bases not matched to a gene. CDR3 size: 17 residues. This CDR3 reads CASSIGQGAYSNQPQHF. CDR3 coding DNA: TGTGCCAGTAGTATAGGACAGGGGGCTTATAGCAATCAGCCCCAGCATTTT. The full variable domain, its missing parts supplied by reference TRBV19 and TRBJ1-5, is DGGITQSPKYLFRKEGQNVTLSCEQNLNHDAMYWYRQDPGQGLRLIYYSQIVNDFQKGDIAEGYSVSREKKESFPLTVTSAQKNPTAFYLCASSIGQGAYSNQPQHFGDGTRLSIL.

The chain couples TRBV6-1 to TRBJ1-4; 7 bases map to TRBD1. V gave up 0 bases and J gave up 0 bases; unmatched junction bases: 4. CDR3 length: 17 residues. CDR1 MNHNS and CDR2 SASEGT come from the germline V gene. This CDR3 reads CASSEAATGATNEKLFF. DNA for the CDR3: TGTGCCAGCAGTGAAGCTGCAACAGGGGCAACTAATGAAAAACTGTTTTTT.

CDR3 in DNA: TGTGCCAGCAGCTTACGCGGGTCCGGGGAGCTGTTTTTT. Amino acid sequence: CASSLRGSGELFF. The rearrangement joins TRBV7-8 to TRBJ2-2, with a weak D call TRBD2 (5 bases). Germline values: CDR1 SGHVS, CDR2 FQNEAQ. Trimming removed 2 bases from V and 6 bases from J, with 7 bases in between. The CDR3 runs to 13 residues.

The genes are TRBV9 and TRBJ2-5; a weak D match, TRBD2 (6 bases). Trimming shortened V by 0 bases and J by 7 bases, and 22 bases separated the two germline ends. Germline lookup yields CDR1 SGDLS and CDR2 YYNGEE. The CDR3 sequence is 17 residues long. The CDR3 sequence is CASSVGAEGRIAWTQYF. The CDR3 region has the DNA TGTGCCAGCAGCGTAGGGGCGGAGGGGAGGATAGCGTGGACCCAGTACTTC.

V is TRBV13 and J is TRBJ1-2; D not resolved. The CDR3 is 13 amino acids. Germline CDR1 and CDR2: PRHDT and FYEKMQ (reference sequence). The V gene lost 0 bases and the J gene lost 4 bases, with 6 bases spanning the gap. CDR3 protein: CASSLGTAYGYTF. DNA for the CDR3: TGTGCCAGCAGCTTAGGAACAGCCTATGGCTACACCTTC.

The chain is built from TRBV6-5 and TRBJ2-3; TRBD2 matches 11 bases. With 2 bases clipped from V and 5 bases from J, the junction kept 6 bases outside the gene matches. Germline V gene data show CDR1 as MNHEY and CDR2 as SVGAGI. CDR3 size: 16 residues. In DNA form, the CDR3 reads TGTGCCAGCAGTTACCTAGCGGGGGGCGGGGGAGATACGCAGTATTTT. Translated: CASSYLAGGGGDTQYF.

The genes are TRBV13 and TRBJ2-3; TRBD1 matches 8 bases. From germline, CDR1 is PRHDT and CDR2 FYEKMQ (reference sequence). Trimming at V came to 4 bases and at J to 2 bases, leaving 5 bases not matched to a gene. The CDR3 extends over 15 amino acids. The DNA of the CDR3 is TGTGCCAGCAGCTCGGACAGGGACCTCACAGATACGCAGTATTTT. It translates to CASSSDRDLTDTQYF.

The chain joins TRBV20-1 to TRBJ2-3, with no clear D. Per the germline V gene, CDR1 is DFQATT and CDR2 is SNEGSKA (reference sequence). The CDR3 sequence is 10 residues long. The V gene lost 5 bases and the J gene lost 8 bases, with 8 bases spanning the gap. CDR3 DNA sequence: TGCAGTGCTGTCTCAGGTACGCAGTATTTT. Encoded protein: CSAVSGTQYF.

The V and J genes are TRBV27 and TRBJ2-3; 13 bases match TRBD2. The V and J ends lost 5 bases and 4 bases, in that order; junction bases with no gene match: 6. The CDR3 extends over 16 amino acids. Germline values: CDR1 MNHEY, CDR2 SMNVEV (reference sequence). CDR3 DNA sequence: TGTGCCAGCAGTCTGTATACTAGCGGGGGGGCAGATACGCAGTATTTT. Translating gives CASSLYTSGGADTQYF.

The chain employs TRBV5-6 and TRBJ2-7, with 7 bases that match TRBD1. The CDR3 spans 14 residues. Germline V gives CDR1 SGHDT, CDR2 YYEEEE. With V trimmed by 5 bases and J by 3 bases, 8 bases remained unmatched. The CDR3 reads CASSPDRAYYEQYF. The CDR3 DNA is TGTGCCAGCAGTCCCGACAGGGCCTACTACGAGCAGTACTTC.

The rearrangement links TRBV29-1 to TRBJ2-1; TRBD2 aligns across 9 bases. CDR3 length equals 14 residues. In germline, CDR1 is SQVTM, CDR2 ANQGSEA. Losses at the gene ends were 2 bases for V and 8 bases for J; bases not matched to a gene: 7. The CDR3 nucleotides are TGCAGCGTTGAACCTGCACTAGCGGGTTATGAGCAGTTCTTC. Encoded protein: CSVEPALAGYEQFF.

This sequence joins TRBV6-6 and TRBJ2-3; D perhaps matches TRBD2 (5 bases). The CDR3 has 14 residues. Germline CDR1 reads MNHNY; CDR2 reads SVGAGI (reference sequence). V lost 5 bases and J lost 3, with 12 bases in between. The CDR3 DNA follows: TGTGCCAGCAGTCCCGGCGGGCAGACAGATACGCAGTATTTT. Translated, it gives CASSPGGQTDTQYF.

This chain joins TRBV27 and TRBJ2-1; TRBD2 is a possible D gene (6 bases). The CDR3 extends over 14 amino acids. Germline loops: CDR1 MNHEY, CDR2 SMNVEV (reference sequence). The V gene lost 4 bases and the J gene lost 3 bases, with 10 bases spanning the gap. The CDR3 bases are TGTGCCAGCAGTTCTACGGGAGTCTACAATGAGCAGTTCTTC. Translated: CASSSTGVYNEQFF.